This T cell receptor beta chain was recorded in a study of T-cell memory formation after mild COVID-19. Study-wide points: A balance of CD4 and CD8 characterized clones contracting day 15 to 85, whereas later expanders leaned CD4+. Cross-reactive memory appears to have joined, as suggested by some responding clones showing up in pre-infection memory.

This CDR3 is built from 16 residues. Per the germline V gene, CDR1 is SGHDT and CDR2 is YYEEEE. The ends lost 1 base at V and 3 bases at J; junction bases unmatched: 5. This clonotype has only a few counts. No antigen is known for it. MiXCR was run by TCRdb on the 5' RACE reads, yielding one entry per CDR3 protein. This table holds about half a million distinct CDR3 sequences, about 20% found once. Sequenced: PBMCs or a T cell subset sorted from them (not recorded which). The sequence was obtained from an adult woman who had mild COVID-19 (a few samples of this study predate the infection). Cell type and time point are not known. The chain is built from TRBV5-6 and TRBJ2-1; 9 bases are a match to TRBD2. The CDR3: CASSLSGSGSYNEQFF. DNA of the CDR3: TGTGCCAGCAGCTTGTCGGGTAGCGGGAGCTACAATGAGCAGTTCTTC.